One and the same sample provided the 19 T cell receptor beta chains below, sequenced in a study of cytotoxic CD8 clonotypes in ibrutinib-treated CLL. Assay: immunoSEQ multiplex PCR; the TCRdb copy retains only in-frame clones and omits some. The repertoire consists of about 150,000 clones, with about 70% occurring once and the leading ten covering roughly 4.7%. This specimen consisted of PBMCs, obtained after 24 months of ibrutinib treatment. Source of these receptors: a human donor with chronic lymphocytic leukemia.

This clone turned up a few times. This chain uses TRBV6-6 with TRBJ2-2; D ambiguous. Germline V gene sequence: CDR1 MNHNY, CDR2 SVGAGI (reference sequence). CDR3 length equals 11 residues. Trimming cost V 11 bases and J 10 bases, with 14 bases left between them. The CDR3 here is CASTDREELFF. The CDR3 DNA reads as TGTGCCTCTACGGACCGTGAGGAGCTGTTTTTT.

CDR3 nucleotide sequence: TGTGCCAGTACTGGACAGGGGGGAGATACGCAGTATTTT. Encoded protein: CASTGQGGDTQYF. The chain uses TRBV19 and TRBJ2-3, with 10 bases lining up with TRBD1. The V gene end was trimmed by 7 bases and the J gene end by 5 bases; junction bases not matched to a gene: 3. CDR1 is LNHDA and CDR2 is SQIVND in the germline V gene (reference sequence). The length of the CDR3 is 13 residues. The entire variable domain, with the rest obtained from reference TRBV19 and TRBJ2-3, is as follows: DGGITQSPKYLFRKEGQNVTLSCEQNLNHDAMYWYRQDPGQGLRLIYYSQIVNDFQKGDIAEGYSVSREKKESFPLTVTSAQKNPTAFYLCASTGQGGDTQYFGPGTRLTVL.

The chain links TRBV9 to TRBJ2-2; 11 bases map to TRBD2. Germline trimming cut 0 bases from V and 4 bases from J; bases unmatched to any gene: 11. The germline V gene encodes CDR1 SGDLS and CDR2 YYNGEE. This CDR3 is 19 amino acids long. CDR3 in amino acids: CASSVEDLLAGGITGELFF. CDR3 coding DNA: TGTGCCAGCAGCGTAGAAGATCTCCTAGCGGGGGGAATCACCGGGGAGCTGTTTTTT.

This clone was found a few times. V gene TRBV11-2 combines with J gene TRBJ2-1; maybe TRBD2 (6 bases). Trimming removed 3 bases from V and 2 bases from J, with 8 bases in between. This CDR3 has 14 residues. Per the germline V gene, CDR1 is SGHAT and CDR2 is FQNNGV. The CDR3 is CASSFRGTYNEQFF. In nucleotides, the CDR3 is TGTGCCAGCAGCTTTCGGGGGACCTACAATGAGCAGTTCTTC. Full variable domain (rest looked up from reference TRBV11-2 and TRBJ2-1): EAGVAQSPRYKIIEKRQSVAFWCNPISGHATLYWYQQILGQGPKLLIQFQNNGVVDDSQLPKDRFSAERLKGVDSTLKIQPAKLEDSAVYLCASSFRGTYNEQFFGPGTRLTVL.

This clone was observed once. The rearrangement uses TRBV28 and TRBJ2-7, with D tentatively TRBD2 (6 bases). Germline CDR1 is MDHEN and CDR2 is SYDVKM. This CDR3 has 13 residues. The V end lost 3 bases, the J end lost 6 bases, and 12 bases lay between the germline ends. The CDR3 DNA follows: TGTGCCAGCAGTTTTTGGGGGAGGCTCGAGCAGTACTTC. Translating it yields CASSFWGRLEQYF.

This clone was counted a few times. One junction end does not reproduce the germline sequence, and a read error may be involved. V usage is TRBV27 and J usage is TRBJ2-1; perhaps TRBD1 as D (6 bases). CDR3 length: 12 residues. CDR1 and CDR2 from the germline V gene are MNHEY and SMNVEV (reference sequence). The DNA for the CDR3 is TGTGCCAGCAGTTTATCCCGGACAGCTCCCATCTTC. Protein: CASSLSRTAPIF.

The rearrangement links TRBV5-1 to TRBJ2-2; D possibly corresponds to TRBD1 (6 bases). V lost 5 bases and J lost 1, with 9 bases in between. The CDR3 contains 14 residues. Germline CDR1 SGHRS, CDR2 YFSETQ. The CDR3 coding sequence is TGCGCCAGCAGTTGGGGACAGAACACCGGGGAGCTGTTTTTT. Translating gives CASSWGQNTGELFF.

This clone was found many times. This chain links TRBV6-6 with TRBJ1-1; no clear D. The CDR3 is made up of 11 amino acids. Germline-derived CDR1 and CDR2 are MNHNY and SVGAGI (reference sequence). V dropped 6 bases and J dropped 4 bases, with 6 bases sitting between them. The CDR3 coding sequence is TGTGCCAGCAGCCCCGTCACTGAAGCTTTCTTT. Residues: CASSPVTEAFF.

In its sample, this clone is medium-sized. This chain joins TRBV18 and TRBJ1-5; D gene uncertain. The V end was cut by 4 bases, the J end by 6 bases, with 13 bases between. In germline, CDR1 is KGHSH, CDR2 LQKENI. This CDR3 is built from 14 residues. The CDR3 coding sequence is TGTGCCAGCTCACACACAGTGATAACTCAGCCCCAGCATTTT. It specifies CASSHTVITQPQHF.

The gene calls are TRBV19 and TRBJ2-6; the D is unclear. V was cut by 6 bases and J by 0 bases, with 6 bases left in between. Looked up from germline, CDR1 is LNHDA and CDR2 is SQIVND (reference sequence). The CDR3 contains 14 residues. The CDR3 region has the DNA TGTGCCAGTAGCCATGCCTCTGGGGCCAACGTCCTGACTTTC. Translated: CASSHASGANVLTF.

The CDR3, as DNA: TGTGCCAGTAGTATTGGCGGCTACGAGCAGTACTTC. As protein: CASSIGGYEQYF. The chain couples TRBV19 to TRBJ2-7; D remains ambiguous. Germline CDR1 is LNHDA and CDR2 is SQIVND (reference sequence). Trimming pared 3 bases from V and 3 bases from J, leaving 6 bases between. The CDR3 is made up of 12 amino acids.

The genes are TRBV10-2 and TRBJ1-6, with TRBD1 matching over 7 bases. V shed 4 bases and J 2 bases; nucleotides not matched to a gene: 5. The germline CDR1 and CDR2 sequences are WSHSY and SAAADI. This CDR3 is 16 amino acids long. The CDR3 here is CASSADRAPYNSPLHF. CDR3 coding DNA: TGCGCCAGCAGTGCTGACAGGGCCCCCTATAATTCACCCCTCCACTTT.

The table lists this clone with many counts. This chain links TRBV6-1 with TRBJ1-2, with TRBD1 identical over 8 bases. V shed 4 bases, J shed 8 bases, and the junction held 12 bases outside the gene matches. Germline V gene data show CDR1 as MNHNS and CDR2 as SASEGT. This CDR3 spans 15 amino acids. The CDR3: CASSGRTGRGRGYTF. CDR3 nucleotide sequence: TGTGCCAGCAGTGGTCGGACAGGGAGAGGTCGGGGCTACACCTTC.

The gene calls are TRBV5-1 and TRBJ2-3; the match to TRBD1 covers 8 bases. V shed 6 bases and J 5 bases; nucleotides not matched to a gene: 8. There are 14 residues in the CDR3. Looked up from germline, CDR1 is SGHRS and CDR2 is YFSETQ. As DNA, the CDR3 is TGCGCCAGCAACGACAGGGGCGGTGGAGATACGCAGTATTTT. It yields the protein CASNDRGGGDTQYF.

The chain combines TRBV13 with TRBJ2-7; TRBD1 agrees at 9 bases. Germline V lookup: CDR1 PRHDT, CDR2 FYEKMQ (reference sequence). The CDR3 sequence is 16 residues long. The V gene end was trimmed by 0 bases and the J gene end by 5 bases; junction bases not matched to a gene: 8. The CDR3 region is CASSLGRGTGLDEQYF. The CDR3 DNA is TGTGCCAGCAGCTTAGGGAGGGGGACAGGGCTGGACGAGCAGTACTTC.

The CDR3 loop reads CASSLRGGYYGYTF. The CDR3, as DNA: TGTGCCAGCAGTTTAAGAGGGGGCTACTATGGCTACACCTTC. J is TRBJ1-2 and V is TRBV28, with 7 bases matching TRBD1. This CDR3 comprises 14 residues. Trimming cost V 2 bases and J 3 bases; bases outside gene matches: 3. CDR1 is MDHEN, CDR2 SYDVKM, per germline.

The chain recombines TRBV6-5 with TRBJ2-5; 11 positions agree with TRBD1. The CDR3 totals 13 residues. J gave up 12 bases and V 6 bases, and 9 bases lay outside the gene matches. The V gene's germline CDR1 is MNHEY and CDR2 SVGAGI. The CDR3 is CASRRTGGHPEYF. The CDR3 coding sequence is TGTGCCAGCAGACGGACAGGGGGCCACCCGGAGTACTTC.

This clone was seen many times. The DNA of the CDR3 is TGTGCCAGCTCACCAGGGGCGGGGGCGCTTGGCGAGCAGTACTTC. Translation gives CASSPGAGALGEQYF. The chain uses TRBV18 and TRBJ2-7; tentative D call: TRBD2 (7 bases). Germline loops: CDR1 KGHSH, CDR2 LQKENI. CDR3 size: 15 residues. Trimming took 2 bases from V and 6 from J, leaving 17 bases between them.

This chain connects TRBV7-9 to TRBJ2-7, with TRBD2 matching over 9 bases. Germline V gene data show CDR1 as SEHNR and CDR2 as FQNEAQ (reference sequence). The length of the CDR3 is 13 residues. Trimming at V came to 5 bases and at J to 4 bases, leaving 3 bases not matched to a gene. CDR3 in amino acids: CASSAAGGYEQYF. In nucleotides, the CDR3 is TGTGCCAGCAGCGCGGCGGGGGGGTACGAGCAGTACTTC. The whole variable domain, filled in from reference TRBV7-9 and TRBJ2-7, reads DTGVSQNPRHKITKRGQNVTFRCDPISEHNRLYWYRQTLGQGPEFLTYFQNEAQLEKSRLLSDRFSAERPKGSFSTLEIQRTEQGDSAMYLCASSAAGGYEQYFGPGTRLTVT.